This T cell receptor beta chain comes out of a study of blood T cell repertoires in COVID-19. CDR1 LNHDA and CDR2 SQIVND come from the germline V gene (reference sequence). CDR3 length: 14 amino acids. The trim removed 2 bases at V and 7 bases at J, leaving 4 bases unmatched. Sequencing was performed with immunoSEQ multiplex PCR; in TCRdb, only in-frame clones are kept and a portion is missing. Here the sample spans just under 350,000 clones, 85% to 90% being singletons. The specimen sequenced was peripheral blood. The TCR was taken from a woman aged 45-65 years with COVID-19, enrolled during active disease. The V and J genes are TRBV19 and TRBJ2-1; 8 bases match TRBD2. The CDR3 DNA is TGTGCCAGTAGTATAAGCGGGAGCACGAATGAGCAGTTCTTC. It translates to CASSISGSTNEQFF. Filled out from reference TRBV19 and TRBJ2-1, the complete variable domain reads DGGITQSPKYLFRKEGQNVTLSCEQNLNHDAMYWYRQDPGQGLRLIYYSQIVNDFQKGDIAEGYSVSREKKESFPLTVTSAQKNPTAFYLCASSISGSTNEQFFGPGTRLTVL.